Sequencing of this TCR beta chain was carried out in a study of blood T cells in healthy people across ages. About the research overall: Per every two T cells, about one barcoded beta molecule was captured by template switching.

For the second PCR, which ran for about 7 to 11 cycles, a sample-barcoded 5' primer and a J-beta primer mix were used. TCRdb independently ran MiXCR on the 5' RACE reads; one entry per CDR3 protein. The sample shows 700,000 to 950,000 distinct CDR3 sequences, 55% to 70% of them seen only once. Study observations and caveats: Long-lived donors had more naive CD4+ cells and higher diversity than aged donors. As age increased, TCR beta diversity per million T cells fell in a roughly linear fashion.

Healthy Russian Caucasian donors spanned ages roughly 6 to 100 years. Trimming cost V 2 bases and J 6 bases, with 12 bases left between them. Per germline, CDR1 MNHEY and CDR2 SVGAGI. The CDR3 consists of 14 residues. With respect to this clonotype: Its antigen remains unidentified.

V gene TRBV6-5 combines with J gene TRBJ2-3; D may be TRBD2 (5 bases). This clonotype was sampled from a man between 25 and 39 years old in good health. Sequencing used blood. CDR3 residues: CASSYGLLLDTQYF. The DNA of the CDR3 is TGTGCCAGCAGTTACGGACTCCTCCTGGATACGCAGTATTTT.